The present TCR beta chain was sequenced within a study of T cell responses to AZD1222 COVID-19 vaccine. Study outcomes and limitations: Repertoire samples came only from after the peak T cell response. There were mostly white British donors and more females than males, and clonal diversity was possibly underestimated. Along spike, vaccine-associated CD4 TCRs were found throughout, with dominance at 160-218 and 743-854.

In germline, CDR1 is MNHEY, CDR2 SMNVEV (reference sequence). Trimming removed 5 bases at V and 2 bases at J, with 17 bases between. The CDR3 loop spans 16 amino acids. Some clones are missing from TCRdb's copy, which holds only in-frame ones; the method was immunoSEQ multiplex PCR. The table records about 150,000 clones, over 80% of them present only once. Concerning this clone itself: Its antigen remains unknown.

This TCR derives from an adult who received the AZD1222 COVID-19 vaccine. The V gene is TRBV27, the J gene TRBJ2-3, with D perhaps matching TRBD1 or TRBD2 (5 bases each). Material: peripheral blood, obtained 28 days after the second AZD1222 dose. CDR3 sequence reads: CASSQDTGRNTDTQYF. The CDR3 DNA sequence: TGTGCCAGCAGTCAGGATACGGGACGGAACACAGATACGCAGTATTTT.